One sample yielded the 3 T cell receptor beta chains listed below, sequenced in a study of blood T cell repertoires in COVID-19. This table comes from immunoSEQ multiplex PCR, and its TCRdb copy is limited to in-frame clones, with some not included. The sample has approximately 150,000 clones, around four fifths seen once. Sequences were obtained from peripheral blood. Receptors originate from a human donor in a cohort sampled during active COVID-19.

This rearrangement joins TRBV30 to TRBJ2-1; 8 nucleotides match TRBD2. Looked up from germline, CDR1 is GTSNPN and CDR2 is SVGIG (reference sequence). V dropped 3 bases and J dropped 4; count of bases not matched to a gene: 8. The CDR3 is made up of 15 amino acids. CDR3 bases: TGTGCCTGGAGGTCCATGAGCGGGGGTTACAATGAGCAGTTCTTC. Residues: CAWRSMSGGYNEQFF.

The V and J genes are TRBV15 and TRBJ2-2; no clear D gene. The CDR3 is made up of 13 amino acids. The V and J ends lost 6 bases and 6 bases respectively, with 11 bases between them. Germline assignment: CDR1 LNHNV and CDR2 YYDKDF (reference sequence). This chain's CDR3 is CATRPHRSGELFF. The CDR3 DNA sequence: TGTGCCACCAGGCCTCATCGGTCCGGGGAGCTGTTTTTT.

The rearrangement links TRBV18 to TRBJ2-1; 11 nucleotides align to TRBD2. The CDR3 runs 16 residues. CDR1 and CDR2 (germline): KGHSH, LQKENI. After removal of 3 bases from V and 2 bases from J, the junction contained 3 bases not matched to a gene. CDR3: CASSPSGLAAYNEQFF. The CDR3 bases are TGTGCCAGCTCACCTTCGGGACTAGCGGCCTACAATGAGCAGTTCTTC.